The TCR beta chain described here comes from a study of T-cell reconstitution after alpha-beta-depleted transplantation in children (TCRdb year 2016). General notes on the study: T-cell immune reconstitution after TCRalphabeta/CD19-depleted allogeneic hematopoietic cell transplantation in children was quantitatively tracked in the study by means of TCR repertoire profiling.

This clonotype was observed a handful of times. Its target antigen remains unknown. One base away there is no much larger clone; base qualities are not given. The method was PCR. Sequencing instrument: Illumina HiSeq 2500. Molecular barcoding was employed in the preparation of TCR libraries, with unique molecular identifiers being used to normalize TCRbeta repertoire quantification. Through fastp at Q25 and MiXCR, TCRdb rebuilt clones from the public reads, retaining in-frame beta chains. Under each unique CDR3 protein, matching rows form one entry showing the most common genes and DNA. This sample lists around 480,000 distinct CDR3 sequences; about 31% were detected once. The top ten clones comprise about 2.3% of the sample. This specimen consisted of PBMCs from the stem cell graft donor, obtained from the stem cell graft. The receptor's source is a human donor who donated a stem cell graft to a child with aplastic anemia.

The CDR3 reads as follows: CASSYFGSGAEQFF. The sequenced DNA: TGTGCCAGCAGTTACTTCGGTAGCGGAGCCGAGCAGTTCTTC. This receptor chain uses TRBV6-2 or TRBV6-3 and TRBJ2-1; 6 matching bases give a weak D call of TRBD2. The germline V gene encodes CDR1 MNHEY and CDR2 SVGEGT. V loses 1 base of germline sequence and J loses 10 bases, and the interval between the two ends is 14 bases. Inclusive of the bounding cysteine and phenylalanine, the CDR3 is 14 residues long. Of all the DNA, just the CDR3 is kept, 42 bases in frame from base 1.